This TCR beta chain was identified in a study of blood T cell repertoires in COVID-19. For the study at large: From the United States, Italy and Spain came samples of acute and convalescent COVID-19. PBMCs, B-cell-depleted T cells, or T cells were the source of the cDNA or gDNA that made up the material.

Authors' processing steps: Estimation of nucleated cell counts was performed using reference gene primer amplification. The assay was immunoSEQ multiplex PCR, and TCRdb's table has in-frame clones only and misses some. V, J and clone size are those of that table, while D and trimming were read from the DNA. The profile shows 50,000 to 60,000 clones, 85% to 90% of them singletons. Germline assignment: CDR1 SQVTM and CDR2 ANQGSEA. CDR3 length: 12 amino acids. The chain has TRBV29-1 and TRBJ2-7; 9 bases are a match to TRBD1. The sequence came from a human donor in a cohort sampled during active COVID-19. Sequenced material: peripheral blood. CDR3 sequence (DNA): TGCGCTACGGACAGGGGAAGCAGCGAGCAGTACTTC. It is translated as CATDRGSSEQYF.